The subject of this entry is one T cell receptor (beta chain). Antigen: not known. These data belong to a study of cytomegalovirus exposure and HLA in healthy donors. General study results and limits: A later look showed TCR association rates differing by HLA locus, highest for DRB1 and lowest for HLA-C. The productive fraction for most TCR beta V segments was about 87% or about 30% in an earlier analysis. Investigators reported 150 to 200 TCR beta chains as tied to cytomegalovirus.

This CDR3 comprises 15 residues. CDR1 and CDR2 (germline): MNHEY, SVGAGI. Trimming shortened V by 7 bases and J by 3 bases, and 18 bases separated the two germline ends. Researchers ran the PCR with 60 Vbeta and 13 Jbeta primers. The protocol was immunoSEQ multiplex PCR, while the TCRdb copy is restricted to in-frame clones and leaves out a portion. The sample gives about 200,000 clones, around 88% of which show up once; 0.25% to 0.4% is in the top ten. The receptor was derived from a woman younger than 45 in good health and CMV-seronegative. This chain uses TRBV6-5 with TRBJ2-5; a possible D gene is TRBD2 (6 bases). The sample comprised PBMCs. Here the CDR3 reads CASKKGGALKETQYF. The CDR3 nucleotides read TGTGCCAGCAAGAAAGGCGGGGCCCTTAAAGAGACCCAGTACTTC.